This T cell receptor (beta chain) was recorded in a study of blood T cell repertoires in COVID-19. For the study at large: The analysed material was cDNA or gDNA that came from T cells, B-cell-depleted T cells, or PBMCs.

This CDR3 comprises 16 residues. CDR1 and CDR2 (germline): MDHEN, SYDVKM. V was pared by 4 bases and J by 3 bases, with 8 bases of the junction left unmatched. As handled by the study authors: Estimation of nucleated cell counts was performed using reference gene primer amplification. Some clones are missing from TCRdb's copy, which holds only in-frame ones; the method was immunoSEQ multiplex PCR. That table gives V, J and clone size, and the DNA gave D and trimming. The table lists roughly 250,000 clones, roughly 80% of them singletons. V is TRBV28 and J is TRBJ2-3, with TRBD1 identical over 9 bases. The sequenced sample was peripheral blood. This receptor was obtained from a woman aged 80 or over with acute or convalescent COVID-19. The CDR3 nucleotides read TGTGCCAGCAGTTCACCGGGACAGGGCGGGACAGATACGCAGTATTTT. It specifies CASSSPGQGGTDTQYF.